The clone carrying this T cell receptor (beta chain) was seen only a few times. After removal of 4 bases from V and 4 bases from J, the junction contained 8 bases not matched to a gene. Germline CDR1 and CDR2: LNHDA and SQIVND (reference sequence). This CDR3 comprises 15 residues. The data derive from a study of blood T cell repertoires in COVID-19. Generated by immunoSEQ multiplex PCR, the TCRdb table keeps only in-frame clones and is missing some. The sample consists of roughly 350,000 clones, approximately 89% of them appearing once. Sequencing was performed on peripheral blood. This receptor was taken from a young woman who had recovered from COVID-19. The gene calls are TRBV19 and TRBJ2-3, with TRBD2 matching 7 bases. The chain's CDR3 is CASSTRSGVPDTQYF. The DNA of the CDR3 is TGTGCCAGTAGTACACGCAGCGGGGTACCAGATACGCAGTATTTT.